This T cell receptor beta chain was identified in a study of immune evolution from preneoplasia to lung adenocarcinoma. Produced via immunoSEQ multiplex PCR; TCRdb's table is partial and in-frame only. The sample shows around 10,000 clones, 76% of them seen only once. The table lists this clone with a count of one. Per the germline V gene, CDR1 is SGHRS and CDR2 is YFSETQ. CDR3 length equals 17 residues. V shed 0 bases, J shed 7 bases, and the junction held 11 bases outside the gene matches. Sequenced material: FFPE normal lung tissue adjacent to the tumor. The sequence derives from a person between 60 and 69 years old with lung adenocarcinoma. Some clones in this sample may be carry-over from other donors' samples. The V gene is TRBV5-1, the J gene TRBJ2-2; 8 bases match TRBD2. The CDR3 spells CASSLVFREGFGGELFF. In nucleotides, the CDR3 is TGCGCCAGCAGCTTGGTTTTCCGGGAGGGATTTGGCGGGGAGCTGTTTTTT.